This T cell receptor beta chain was retrieved from a study of T cells in Graves' hyperthyroidism and ophthalmopathy. Study-level findings and limits: From stable hyperthyroidism, ophthalmopathy was set apart by a 13 V-J model. Most thyroid clonotypes that were expanded above 0.001 also turned up in blood.

TCR beta CDR3 regions were amplified from RNA. The TCR CDR3 was amplified in a first-round RT-PCR using the HTBI primer set. TCRdb re-called the multiplex PCR reads with MiXCR, one entry per CDR3 protein. The repertoire includes more than 300,000 distinct CDR3 sequences, roughly 18% of them detected once, and 35% to 50% sits in the top ten. CDR3 length: 17 residues. Germline V CDR1 and CDR2: SGHRS, YFSETQ. V lost 0 bases, J lost 0 bases, and 12 bases lay in between. This clonotype has just a few counts. Its antigen is currently unknown. Cells are PBMCs isolated from 9 to 10 ml of fresh blood. The sample taken for sequencing was blood. This clonotype was sampled from a man younger than 35 with Graves' ophthalmopathy. J is TRBJ1-4 and V is TRBV5-1, with D unresolved. The CDR3 sequence: CASSLVGRTSTNEKLFF. CDR3 DNA sequence: TGCGCCAGCAGCTTGGTCGGCAGAACCTCAACTAATGAAAAACTGTTTTTT.